This is a list of T cell receptor beta chains from one sample in a study of cytomegalovirus exposure and HLA in healthy donors. This table comes from immunoSEQ multiplex PCR, and its TCRdb copy is limited to in-frame clones, with some not included. This sample has around 45,000 clones; 51% occur once, and the top ten carry 5.5% to 7%. Source material: PBMCs. The source is a man between 60 and 75 years old in good health and CMV-seronegative. The CDR3 runs from the conserved cysteine through the conserved F or W.

>TRBV13
CASGTSTGGTTNEKLFF
>TRBV15
CATSRAGQLNYGYTF
>TRBV19
CASCHIGTGGAYGYTF
>TRBV25-1
CASSGTGGKETQYF
>TRBV7-2
CASSSILAGQNIQYF
>TRBV29-1
CSVASTGELFF
>TRBV7-8
CASSLAGTSANEQFF
>TRBV9
CASSVVSEGYTF
>TRBV18
CASSPMVAGSYEQYF
>TRBV25-1
CASSELAGDGEKLFF
>TRBV30
CAFDRGETQYF
>TRBV28
CASSLYREPGGQPQHF
>TRBV6-5
CASKPGQGAYEQYF
>TRBV27
CASSSSGGEQYF
>TRBV2
CASSPNTGYSYEQYF
>TRBV30
CAWIYSGIHDRVYTEAFF
>TRBV29-1
CSVEMGTSGRSSYEQYF
>TRBV11-3
CASSSNSGRVTGELFF
>TRBV7-8
CASSLERGMSWNIQYF
>TRBV4-3
CASSLRISGSPLHF
>TRBV28
CASSPWASGSAMGSYNEQFF
>TRBV7-2
CASSFGPGGNQPQHF
>TRBV7-2
CASSFRIRSHEQYF
>TRBV18
CASSPPGGNQPQHF
>TRBV11-3
CASSSLGGNGELFF
>TRBV7-9
CASSWGTSEAEQFF
>TRBV6-6
CASKNGEYTDTQYF
>TRBV10-3
CAISDANGTAFYSNQPQHF
>TRBV18
CASSPGGKATQYF
>TRBV29-1
CSVSTPGGSNEKLFF
>TRBV19
CASATGMNTEAFF
>TRBV29-1
CSVARDNYGYTF
>TRBV18
CASSPRGGNQPQHF
>TRBV6-1
CASSRLGGRDYGYTF
>TRBV28
CASSAPGSSGNTIYF
>TRBV7-2
CASSLRPSLGLAGGEQYF
>TRBV7-9
CASSLISGYNEQFF
>TRBV7-2
CASSYRTGMNTEAFF
>TRBV6-1
CASSEYHPGAYEQYF
>TRBV9
CASSVASGGYNEQFF
>TRBV30
CAWSVLGRGAIDYTF
>TRBV13
CASSLAGLGNEKLFF
>TRBV5-6
CASSLAGSQGTPEAFF